Listed below are T cell receptor beta chains from one sample, sequenced in a study of CD8+ T cells in alopecia areata. Only in-frame clones appear in the TCRdb table, and some are missing; sequencing was by immunoSEQ multiplex PCR. The data show about 150,000 clones, with around 50% seen just once and approximately 7% held by the top ten. Sample: CD4+ T cells sorted from blood. Receptor source: a human donor with alopecia areata. CDR3s include the opening cysteine and the closing phenylalanine or tryptophan. Fields, in order: CDR3 protein, CDR3 DNA, V gene, clone size, J gene, D gene. A D gene is named only where the DNA matches it firmly. Size is omitted from some rows. Given values are once, few, many or a class for expanded clones.

CDR3 protein: CASSSGLRRGVHEQYF; CDR3 DNA: TGTGCCAGCAGTTCCGGCTTACGGCGAGGGGTCCACGAGCAGTACTTC; V gene: TRBV6-5; clone size: NA; J gene: TRBJ2-7; D gene: NA
CDR3 protein: CASNGPGTQKETQYF; CDR3 DNA: TGTGCCAGCAACGGGCCTGGGACTCAAAAAGAGACCCAGTACTTC; V gene: TRBV2; clone size: NA; J gene: TRBJ2-5; D gene: NA
CDR3 protein: CASSPLSDSGYTF; CDR3 DNA: TGTGCCAGCTCACCACTCAGCGACTCTGGCTACACCTTC; V gene: TRBV18; clone size: few; J gene: TRBJ1-2; D gene: NA
CDR3 protein: CASSYSRVSGNTIYF; CDR3 DNA: TGTGCCAGCAGTTACTCGAGGGTTTCTGGAAACACCATATATTTT; V gene: TRBV6-5; clone size: NA; J gene: TRBJ1-3; D gene: NA
CDR3 protein: CAWSHGGNEQFF; CDR3 DNA: TGTGCCTGGAGTCACGGGGGCAATGAGCAGTTCTTC; V gene: TRBV30; clone size: few; J gene: TRBJ2-1; D gene: NA
CDR3 protein: CASSGANTQYF; CDR3 DNA: TGTGCCAGCAGCGGGGCAAATACGCAGTATTTT; V gene: TRBV14; clone size: few; J gene: TRBJ2-3; D gene: NA
CDR3 protein: CSVRRPGSEQYF; CDR3 DNA: TGCAGCGTGCGACGACCAGGGAGCGAGCAGTACTTC; V gene: TRBV29-1; clone size: NA; J gene: TRBJ2-7; D gene: NA
CDR3 protein: CAWKKLAGGTGELFF; CDR3 DNA: TGTGCCTGGAAAAAGCTGGCGGGAGGCACCGGGGAGCTGTTTTTT; V gene: TRBV30; clone size: few; J gene: TRBJ2-2; D gene: TRBD2
CDR3 protein: CSETSRAHEQYF; CDR3 DNA: TGCAGCGAGACTTCAAGAGCCCACGAGCAGTACTTC; V gene: TRBV29-1; clone size: NA; J gene: TRBJ2-7; D gene: NA
CDR3 protein: CAWTWSRANYGYTF; CDR3 DNA: TGTGCCTGGACCTGGAGTAGGGCCAACTATGGCTACACCTTC; V gene: TRBV30; clone size: NA; J gene: TRBJ1-2; D gene: NA
CDR3 protein: CASSLLSQETQYF; CDR3 DNA: TGCGCCAGCAGCTTGCTTTCCCAAGAGACCCAGTACTTC; V gene: TRBV5-1; clone size: few; J gene: TRBJ2-5; D gene: NA
CDR3 protein: CASSPPLGQGHTGELFF; CDR3 DNA: TGTGCCAGCAGCCCTCCACTCGGACAGGGGCACACCGGGGAGCTGTTTTTT; V gene: TRBV9; clone size: NA; J gene: TRBJ2-2; D gene: TRBD1
CDR3 protein: CASTDRDRVDEQFF; CDR3 DNA: TGTGCCAGCACCGACCGGGACAGGGTCGATGAGCAGTTCTTC; V gene: TRBV6-5; clone size: NA; J gene: TRBJ2-1; D gene: TRBD1
CDR3 protein: CASRPSGAAGYTF; CDR3 DNA: TGTGCCAGCAGACCAAGTGGGGCGGCTGGCTACACCTTC; V gene: TRBV6-5; clone size: NA; J gene: TRBJ1-2; D gene: NA
CDR3 protein: CAWSVLRIGGSRLNTEAFF; CDR3 DNA: TGTGCCTGGAGTGTACTAAGGATCGGGGGGAGCCGGCTGAACACTGAAGCTTTCTTT; V gene: TRBV30; clone size: once; J gene: TRBJ1-1; D gene: NA
CDR3 protein: CASPLEPNSQGPQHF; CDR3 DNA: TGTGCCAGCCCCTTAGAACCTAACTCACAAGGGCCCCAGCATTTT; V gene: TRBV27; clone size: NA; J gene: TRBJ1-5; D gene: NA
CDR3 protein: CSVLDRGLQETQYF; CDR3 DNA: TGCAGCGTACTGGACAGGGGGCTCCAAGAGACCCAGTACTTC; V gene: TRBV29-1; clone size: few; J gene: TRBJ2-5; D gene: TRBD1
CDR3 protein: CSAGGMGTEAFF; CDR3 DNA: TGCAGCGCAGGGGGCATGGGCACTGAAGCTTTCTTT; V gene: TRBV29-1; clone size: NA; J gene: TRBJ1-1; D gene: TRBD1
CDR3 protein: CASSPESGTSSYNEQFF; CDR3 DNA: TGCGCCAGCAGCCCCGAATCCGGGACGAGCTCCTACAATGAGCAGTTCTTC; V gene: TRBV4-1; clone size: few; J gene: TRBJ2-1; D gene: NA
CDR3 protein: CASSQGQGNTGELFF; CDR3 DNA: TGTGCCAGCAGCCAGGGACAGGGAAACACCGGGGAGCTGTTTTTT; V gene: TRBV14; clone size: few; J gene: TRBJ2-2; D gene: TRBD1
CDR3 protein: CASSLSLASDTQYF; CDR3 DNA: TGTGCCAGCAGTTTATCTCTAGCATCGGATACGCAGTATTTT; V gene: TRBV27; clone size: few; J gene: TRBJ2-3; D gene: NA